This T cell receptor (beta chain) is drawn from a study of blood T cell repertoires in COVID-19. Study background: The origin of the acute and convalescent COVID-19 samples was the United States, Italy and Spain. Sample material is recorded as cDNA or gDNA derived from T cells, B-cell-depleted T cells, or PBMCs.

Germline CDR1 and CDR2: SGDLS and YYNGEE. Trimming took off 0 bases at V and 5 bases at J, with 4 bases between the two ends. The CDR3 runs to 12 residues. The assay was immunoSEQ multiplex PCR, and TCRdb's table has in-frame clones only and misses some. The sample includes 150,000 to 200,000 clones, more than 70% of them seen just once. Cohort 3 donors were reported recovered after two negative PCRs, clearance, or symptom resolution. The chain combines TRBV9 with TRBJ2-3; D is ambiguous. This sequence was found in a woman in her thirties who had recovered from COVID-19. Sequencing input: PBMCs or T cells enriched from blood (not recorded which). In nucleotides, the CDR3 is TGTGCCAGCAGCGTAGTCCGAGATACGCAGTATTTT. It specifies CASSVVRDTQYF. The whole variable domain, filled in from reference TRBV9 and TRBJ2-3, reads DSGVTQTPKHLITATGQRVTLRCSPRSGDLSVYWYQQSLDQGLQFLIQYYNGEERAKGNILERFSAQQFPDLHSELNLSSLELGDSALYFCASSVVRDTQYFGPGTRLTVL.